Detailed here is one T cell receptor (beta chain). Trimming removed 0 bases at V and 4 bases at J, with 7 bases between. The CDR3 has 14 amino acids. Germline values: CDR1 SGHRS, CDR2 YFSETQ. These data come from a study of OX40 agonist ivuxolimab in advanced cancers. The data were produced by immunoSEQ multiplex PCR, yet TCRdb's version contains in-frame clones alone and is incomplete. The sample carries approximately 69,000 clones, approximately 84% recorded once. The chain carries TRBV5-1 and TRBJ2-2; D may be TRBD1 (6 bases). The clonotype was recovered from an adult with an advanced solid tumor such as melanoma, head and neck, liver or kidney cancer. Sequenced here: CD4+ or CD8+ T cells sorted from blood, sampled in a trial of the OX40 agonist ivuxolimab. As DNA, the CDR3 is TGCGCCAGCAGCTTGGACAGGGCCACCGGGGAGCTGTTTTTT. Translation gives CASSLDRATGELFF.